Reported below is one T cell receptor beta chain. The record originates from a study of cytomegalovirus exposure and HLA in healthy donors. In the PCR, 60 Vbeta and 13 Jbeta primers were used. Sequencing was performed with immunoSEQ multiplex PCR; in TCRdb, only in-frame clones are kept and a portion is missing. The sample has about 200,000 clones, 82% seen once. The germline V and J ends were trimmed by 1 base and 5 bases, with 8 bases remaining between them. The CDR3 is 13 residues long. In germline, CDR1 is GTSNPN, CDR2 SVGIG (reference sequence). The sequenced material came from PBMCs. The chain couples TRBV30 to TRBJ2-2; D is uncertain. The receptor comes from a woman in her 40s in good health and CMV-seronegative. DNA of the CDR3: TGTGCCTGGAGTGCGGTCCCTACCGGGGAGCTGTTTTTT. Amino acids: CAWSAVPTGELFF.